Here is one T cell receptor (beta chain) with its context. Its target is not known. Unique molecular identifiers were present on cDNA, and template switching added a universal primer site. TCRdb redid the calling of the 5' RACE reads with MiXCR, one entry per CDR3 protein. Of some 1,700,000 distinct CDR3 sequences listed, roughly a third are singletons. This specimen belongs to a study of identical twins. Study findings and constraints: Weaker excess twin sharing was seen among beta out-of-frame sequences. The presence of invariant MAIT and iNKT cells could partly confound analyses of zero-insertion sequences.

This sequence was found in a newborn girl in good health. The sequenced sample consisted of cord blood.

CDR3 sequence (DNA): TGCAGTGCTACTAGTAGCGAGCAGTTCTTC. Its protein product is CSATSSEQFF. The chain links TRBV20-1 to TRBJ2-1, with D unclear. V was pared by 4 bases and J by 10 bases, with 8 bases between. Germline assignment: CDR1 DFQATT and CDR2 SNEGSKA (reference sequence). The CDR3 runs to 10 residues.